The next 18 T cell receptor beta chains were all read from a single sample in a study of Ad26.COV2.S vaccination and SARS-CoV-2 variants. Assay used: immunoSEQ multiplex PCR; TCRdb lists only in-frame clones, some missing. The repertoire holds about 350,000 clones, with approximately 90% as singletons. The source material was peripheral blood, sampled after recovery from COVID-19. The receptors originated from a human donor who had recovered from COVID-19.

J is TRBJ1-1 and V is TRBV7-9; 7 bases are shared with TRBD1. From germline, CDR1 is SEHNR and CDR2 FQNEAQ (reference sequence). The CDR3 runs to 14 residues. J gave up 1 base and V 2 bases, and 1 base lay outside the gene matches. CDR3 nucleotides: TGTGCCAGCAGCTTACAGGGGGAGAACACTGAAGCTTTCTTT. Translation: CASSLQGENTEAFF. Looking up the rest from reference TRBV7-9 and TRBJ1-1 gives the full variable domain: DTGVSQNPRHKITKRGQNVTFRCDPISEHNRLYWYRQTLGQGPEFLTYFQNEAQLEKSRLLSDRFSAERPKGSFSTLEIQRTEQGDSAMYLCASSLQGENTEAFFGQGTRLTVV.

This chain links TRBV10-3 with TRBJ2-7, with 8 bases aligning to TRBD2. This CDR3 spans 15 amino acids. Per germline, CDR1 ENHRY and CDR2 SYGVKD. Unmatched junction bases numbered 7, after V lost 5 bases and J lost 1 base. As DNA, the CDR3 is TGTGCCATCAGTTCCCCCGGGGGGGGGTCCTACGAGCAGTACTTC. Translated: CAISSPGGGSYEQYF.

CDR3: CASSYALSSYNSPLHF. DNA for the CDR3: TGTGCCAGCAGTTACGCCCTTAGCTCCTATAATTCACCCCTCCACTTT. The J gene is TRBJ1-6, the V gene TRBV6-5, with D uncertain. The CDR3 is made up of 16 amino acids. V was cut by 2 bases and J by 0 bases, with 8 bases left in between. Germline assignment: CDR1 MNHEY and CDR2 SVGAGI.

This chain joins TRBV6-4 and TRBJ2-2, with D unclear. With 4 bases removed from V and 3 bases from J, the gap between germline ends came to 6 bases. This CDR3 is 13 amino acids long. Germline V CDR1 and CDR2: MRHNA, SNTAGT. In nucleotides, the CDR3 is TGTGCCAGCAGTGCCGGTTACACCGGGGAGCTGTTTTTT. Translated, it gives CASSAGYTGELFF.

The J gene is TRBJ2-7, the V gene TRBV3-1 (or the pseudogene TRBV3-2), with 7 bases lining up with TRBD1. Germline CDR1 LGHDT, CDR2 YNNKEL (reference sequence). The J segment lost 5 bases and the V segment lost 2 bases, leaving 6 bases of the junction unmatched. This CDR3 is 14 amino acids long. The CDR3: CASSQPTGAHEQYF. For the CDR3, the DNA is TGTGCCAGCAGCCAACCAACAGGGGCCCACGAGCAGTACTTC.

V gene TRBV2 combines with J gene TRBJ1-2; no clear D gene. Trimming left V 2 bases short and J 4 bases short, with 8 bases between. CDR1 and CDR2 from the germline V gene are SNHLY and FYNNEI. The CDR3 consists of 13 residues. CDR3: CASSETQSYGYTF. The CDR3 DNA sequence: TGTGCCAGCAGTGAAACTCAGTCCTATGGCTACACCTTC. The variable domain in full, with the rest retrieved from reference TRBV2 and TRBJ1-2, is EPEVTQTPSHQVTQMGQEVILRCVPISNHLYFYWYRQILGQKVEFLVSFYNNEISEKSEIFDDQFSVERPDGSNFTLKIRSTKLEDSAMYFCASSETQSYGYTFGSGTRLTVV.

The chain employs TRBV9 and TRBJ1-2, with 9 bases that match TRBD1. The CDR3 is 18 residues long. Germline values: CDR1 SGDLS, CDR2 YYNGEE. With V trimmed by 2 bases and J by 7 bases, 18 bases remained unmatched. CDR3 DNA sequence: TGTGCCAGCAGCGTTAGTCCGGGACAGGGTTTTATCTGGGGTGGCTACACCTTC. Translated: CASSVSPGQGFIWGGYTF.

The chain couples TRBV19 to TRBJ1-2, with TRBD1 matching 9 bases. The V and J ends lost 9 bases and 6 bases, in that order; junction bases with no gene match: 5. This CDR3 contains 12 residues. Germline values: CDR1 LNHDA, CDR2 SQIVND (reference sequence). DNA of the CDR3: TGTGCCAGCCGGGACAGGGAAAATGGCTACACCTTC. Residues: CASRDRENGYTF.

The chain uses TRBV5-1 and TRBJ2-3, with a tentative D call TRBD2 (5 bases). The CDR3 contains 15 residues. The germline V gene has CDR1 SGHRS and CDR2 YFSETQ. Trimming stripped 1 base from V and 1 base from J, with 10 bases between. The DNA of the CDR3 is TGCGCCAGCAGCTTGTCGGGATCCCGCACAGATACGCAGTATTTT. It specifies CASSLSGSRTDTQYF.

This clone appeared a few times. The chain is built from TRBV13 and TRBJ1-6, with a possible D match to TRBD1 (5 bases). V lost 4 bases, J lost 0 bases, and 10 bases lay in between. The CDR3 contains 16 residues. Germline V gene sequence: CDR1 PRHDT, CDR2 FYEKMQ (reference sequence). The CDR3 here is CASSSAGSSYNSPLHF. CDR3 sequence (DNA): TGTGCCAGCAGCTCAGCAGGGAGCTCCTATAATTCACCCCTCCACTTT.

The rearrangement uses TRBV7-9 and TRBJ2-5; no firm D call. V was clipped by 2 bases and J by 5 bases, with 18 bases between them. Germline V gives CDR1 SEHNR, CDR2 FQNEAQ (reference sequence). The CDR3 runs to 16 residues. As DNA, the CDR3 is TGTGCCAGCAGCTTATTAGAAAGGAGTCGTAGGGAGACCCAGTACTTC. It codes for CASSLLERSRRETQYF. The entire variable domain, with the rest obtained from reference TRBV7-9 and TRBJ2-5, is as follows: DTGVSQNPRHKITKRGQNVTFRCDPISEHNRLYWYRQTLGQGPEFLTYFQNEAQLEKSRLLSDRFSAERPKGSFSTLEIQRTEQGDSAMYLCASSLLERSRRETQYFGPGTRLLVL.

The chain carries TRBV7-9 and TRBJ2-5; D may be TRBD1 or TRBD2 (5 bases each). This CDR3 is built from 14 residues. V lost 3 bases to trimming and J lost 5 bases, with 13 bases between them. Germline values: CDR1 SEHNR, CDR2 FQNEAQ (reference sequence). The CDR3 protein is CASSFRQGRETQYF. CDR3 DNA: TGTGCCAGCAGCTTCAGGCAGGGACGGGAGACCCAGTACTTC.

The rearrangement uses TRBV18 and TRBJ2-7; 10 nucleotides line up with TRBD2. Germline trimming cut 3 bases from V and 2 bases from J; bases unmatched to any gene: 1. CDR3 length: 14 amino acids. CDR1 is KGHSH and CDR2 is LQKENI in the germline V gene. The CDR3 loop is CASSPGLAAYEQYF. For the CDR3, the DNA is TGTGCCAGCTCACCCGGACTAGCGGCCTACGAGCAGTACTTC.

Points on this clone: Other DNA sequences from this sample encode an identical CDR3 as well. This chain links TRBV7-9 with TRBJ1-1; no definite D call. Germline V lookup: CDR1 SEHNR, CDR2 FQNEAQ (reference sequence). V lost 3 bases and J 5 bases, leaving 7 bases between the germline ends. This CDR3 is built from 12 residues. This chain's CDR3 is CASSLGITEAFF. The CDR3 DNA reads TGTGCCAGCAGCTTGGGCATTACTGAAGCTTTCTTT.

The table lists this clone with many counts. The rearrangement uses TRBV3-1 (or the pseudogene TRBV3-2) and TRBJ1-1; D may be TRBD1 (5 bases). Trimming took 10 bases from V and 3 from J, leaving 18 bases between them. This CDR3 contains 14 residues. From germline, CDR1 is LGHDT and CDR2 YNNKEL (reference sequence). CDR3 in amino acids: CATQTQGKDTEAFF. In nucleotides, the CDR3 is TGTGCCACACAAACCCAGGGTAAAGACACTGAAGCTTTCTTT.

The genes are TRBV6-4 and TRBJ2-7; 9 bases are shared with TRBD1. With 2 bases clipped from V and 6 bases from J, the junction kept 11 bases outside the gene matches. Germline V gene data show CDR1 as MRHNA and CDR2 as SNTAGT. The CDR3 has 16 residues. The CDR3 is CASSDPMRDRASEQYF. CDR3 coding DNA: TGTGCCAGCAGTGACCCTATGCGGGACAGGGCCTCCGAGCAGTACTTC.

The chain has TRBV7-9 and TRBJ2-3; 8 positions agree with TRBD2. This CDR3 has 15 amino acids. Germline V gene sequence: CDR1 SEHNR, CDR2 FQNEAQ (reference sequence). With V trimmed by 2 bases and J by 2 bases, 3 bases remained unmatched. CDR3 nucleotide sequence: TGTGCCAGCAGCTTAACCGGGGGGGACACAGATACGCAGTATTTT. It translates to CASSLTGGDTDTQYF.

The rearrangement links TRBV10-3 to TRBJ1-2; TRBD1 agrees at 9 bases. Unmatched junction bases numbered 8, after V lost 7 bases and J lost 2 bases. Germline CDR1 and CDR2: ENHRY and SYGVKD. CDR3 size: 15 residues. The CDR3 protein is CAITGRTGGNYGYTF. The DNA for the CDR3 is TGTGCCATCACAGGACGAACAGGGGGCAACTATGGCTACACCTTC.